This T cell receptor beta chain emerged from a study of cytomegalovirus exposure and HLA in healthy donors. Whole-study findings and limits: The study assumed roughly uniform donor sequencing depth for presence/absence analyses. It has been reported that TCR beta sequences accurately predicted the HLA-A and HLA-B alleles of most subjects. Most TCR beta V segments were productive about 87% or about 30% of the time in an earlier analysis.

This clone occurred once. Its antigen remains unidentified. The CDR3 loop spans 13 amino acids. The V end was cut by 6 bases, the J end by 9 bases, with 17 bases between. Germline loops: CDR1 MNHEY, CDR2 SMNVEV (reference sequence). Vbeta (60) and Jbeta (13) primers were used in the PCR. Measured with immunoSEQ multiplex PCR; TCRdb has only the in-frame clones, and not every one. The table shows approximately 200,000 clones, with under 80% occurring only once. The gene calls are TRBV27 and TRBJ1-2, with no clear D. Sequencing used PBMCs. The sequence was obtained from a man aged 25-40 years in good health and CMV-seropositive. The CDR3 nucleotides are TGTGCCAGCAGCCCTGTCGGAGGACCGAGCTACACCTTC. Translating gives CASSPVGGPSYTF.